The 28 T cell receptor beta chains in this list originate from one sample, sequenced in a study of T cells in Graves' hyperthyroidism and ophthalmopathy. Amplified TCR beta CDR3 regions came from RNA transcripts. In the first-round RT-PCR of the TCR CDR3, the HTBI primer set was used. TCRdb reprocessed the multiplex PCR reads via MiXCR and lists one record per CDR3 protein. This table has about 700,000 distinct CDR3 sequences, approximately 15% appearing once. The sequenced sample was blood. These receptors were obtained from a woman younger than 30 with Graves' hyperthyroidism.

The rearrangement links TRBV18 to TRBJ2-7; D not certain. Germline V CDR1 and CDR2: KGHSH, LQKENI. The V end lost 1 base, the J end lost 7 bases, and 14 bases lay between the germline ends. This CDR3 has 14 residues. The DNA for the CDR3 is TGTGCCAGCTCACCACTGGCCATCTACGCGGAGCAGTACTTC. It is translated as CASSPLAIYAEQYF.

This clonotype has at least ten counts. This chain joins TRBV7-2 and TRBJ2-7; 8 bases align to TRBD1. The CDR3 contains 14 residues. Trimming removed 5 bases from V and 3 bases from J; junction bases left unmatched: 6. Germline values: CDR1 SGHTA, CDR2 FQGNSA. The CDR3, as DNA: TGTGCCAGCAGCATGGACAGGGCGAGCTACGAGCAGTACTTC. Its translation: CASSMDRASYEQYF.

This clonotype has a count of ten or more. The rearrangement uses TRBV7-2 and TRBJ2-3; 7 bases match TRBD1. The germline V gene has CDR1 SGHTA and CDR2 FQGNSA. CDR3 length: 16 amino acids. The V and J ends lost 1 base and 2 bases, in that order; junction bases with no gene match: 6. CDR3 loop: CASSLGQGPFTDTQYF. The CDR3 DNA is TGTGCCAGCAGCTTAGGACAGGGCCCGTTCACAGATACGCAGTATTTT.

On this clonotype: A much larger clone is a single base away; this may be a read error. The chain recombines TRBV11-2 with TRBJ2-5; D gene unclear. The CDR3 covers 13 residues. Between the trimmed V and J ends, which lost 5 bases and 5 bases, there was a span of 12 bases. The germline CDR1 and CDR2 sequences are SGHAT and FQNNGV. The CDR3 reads CASSAGFGETQYF. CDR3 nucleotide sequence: TGTGCCAGCAGCGCCGGATTTGGGGAGACCCAGTACTTC.

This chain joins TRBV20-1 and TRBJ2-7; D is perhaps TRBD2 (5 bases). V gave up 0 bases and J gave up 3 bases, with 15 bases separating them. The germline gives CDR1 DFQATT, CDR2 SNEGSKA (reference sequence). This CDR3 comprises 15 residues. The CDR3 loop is CSARDRGLPIYEQYF. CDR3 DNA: TGCAGTGCTAGAGATAGAGGGCTACCCATCTACGAGCAGTACTTC.

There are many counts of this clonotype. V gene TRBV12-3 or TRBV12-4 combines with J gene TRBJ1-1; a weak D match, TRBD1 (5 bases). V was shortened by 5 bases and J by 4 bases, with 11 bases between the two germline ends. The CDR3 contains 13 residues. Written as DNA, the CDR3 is TGTGCCAGCAGTCGGACAATCGGCACTGAAGCTTTCTTT. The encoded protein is CASSRTIGTEAFF.

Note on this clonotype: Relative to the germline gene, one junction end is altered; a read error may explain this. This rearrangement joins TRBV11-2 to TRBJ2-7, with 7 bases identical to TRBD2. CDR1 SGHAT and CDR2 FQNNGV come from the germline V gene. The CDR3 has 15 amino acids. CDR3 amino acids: CASSPGGWLNYEQYF. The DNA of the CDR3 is TGCGCCAGCAGCCCCGGGGGGTGGTTGAACTACGAGCAGTACTTC.

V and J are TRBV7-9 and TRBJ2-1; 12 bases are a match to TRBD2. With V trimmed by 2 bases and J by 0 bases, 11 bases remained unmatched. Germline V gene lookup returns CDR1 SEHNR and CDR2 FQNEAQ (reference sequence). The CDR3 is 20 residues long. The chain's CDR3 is CASSLRGTSGQLSSYNEQFF. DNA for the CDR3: TGTGCCAGCAGCTTAAGGGGGACTAGCGGGCAGCTGTCCTCCTACAATGAGCAGTTCTTC.

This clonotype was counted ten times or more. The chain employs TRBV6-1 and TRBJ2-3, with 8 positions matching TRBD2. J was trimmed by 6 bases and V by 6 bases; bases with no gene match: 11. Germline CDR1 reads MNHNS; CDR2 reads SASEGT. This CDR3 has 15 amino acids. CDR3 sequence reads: CASRPLSGIADTQYF. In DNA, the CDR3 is TGTGCCAGCAGACCCCTTAGCGGGATAGCGGATACGCAGTATTTT.

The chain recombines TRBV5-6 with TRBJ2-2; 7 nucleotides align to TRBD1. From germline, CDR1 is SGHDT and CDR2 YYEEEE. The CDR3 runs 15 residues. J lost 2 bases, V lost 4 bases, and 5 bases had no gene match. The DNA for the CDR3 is TGTGCCAGCAGCCAAGGGGACAGCAACACCGGGGAGCTGTTTTTT. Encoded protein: CASSQGDSNTGELFF.

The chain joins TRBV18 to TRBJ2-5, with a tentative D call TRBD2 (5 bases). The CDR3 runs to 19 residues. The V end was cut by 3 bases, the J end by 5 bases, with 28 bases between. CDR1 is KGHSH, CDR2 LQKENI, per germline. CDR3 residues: CASSPAGPGRAPFQETQYF. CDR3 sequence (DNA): TGTGCCAGCTCACCCGCGGGTCCGGGTCGGGCCCCTTTCCAGGAGACCCAGTACTTC.

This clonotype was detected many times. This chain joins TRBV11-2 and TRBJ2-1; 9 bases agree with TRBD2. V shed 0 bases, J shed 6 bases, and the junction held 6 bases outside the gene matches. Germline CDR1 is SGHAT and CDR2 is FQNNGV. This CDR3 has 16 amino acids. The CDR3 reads CASSLEIAGDSNEQFF. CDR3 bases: TGTGCCAGCAGCTTAGAGATAGCGGGGGACTCCAATGAGCAGTTCTTC.

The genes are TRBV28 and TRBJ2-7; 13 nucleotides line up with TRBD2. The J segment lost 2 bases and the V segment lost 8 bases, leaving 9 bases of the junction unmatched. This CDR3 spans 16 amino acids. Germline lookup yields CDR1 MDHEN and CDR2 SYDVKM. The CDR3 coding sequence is TGTGCCAGCGGTTGGGGACTAGCGGGGACGACCTACGAGCAGTACTTC. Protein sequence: CASGWGLAGTTYEQYF.

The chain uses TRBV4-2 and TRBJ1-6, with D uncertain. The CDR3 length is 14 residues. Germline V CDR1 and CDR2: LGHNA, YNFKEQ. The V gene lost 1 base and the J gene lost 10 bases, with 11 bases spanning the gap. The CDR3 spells CASSQAPGRSPLHF. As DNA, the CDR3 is TGTGCCAGCAGCCAAGCTCCGGGGAGGTCACCCCTCCACTTT.

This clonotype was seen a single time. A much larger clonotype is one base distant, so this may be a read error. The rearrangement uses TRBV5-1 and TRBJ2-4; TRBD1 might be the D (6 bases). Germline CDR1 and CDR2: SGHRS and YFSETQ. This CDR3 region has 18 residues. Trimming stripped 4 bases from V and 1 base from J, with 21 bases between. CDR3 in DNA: TGCGCCAGCAGCGTCTCAGGGGCGCCATACATGGCCAAAAACATTCAGTACTTC. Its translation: CASSVSGAPYMAKNIQYF.

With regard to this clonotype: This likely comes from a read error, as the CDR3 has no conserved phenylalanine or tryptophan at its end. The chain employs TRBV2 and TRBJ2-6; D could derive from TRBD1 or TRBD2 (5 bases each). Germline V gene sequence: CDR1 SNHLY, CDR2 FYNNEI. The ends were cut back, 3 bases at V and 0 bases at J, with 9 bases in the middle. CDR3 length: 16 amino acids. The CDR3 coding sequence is TGTGCCAGCAGTGATACGAGGGGCTCTGGGGCCAACGTCCTGACTTTA. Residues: CASSDTRGSGANVLTL.

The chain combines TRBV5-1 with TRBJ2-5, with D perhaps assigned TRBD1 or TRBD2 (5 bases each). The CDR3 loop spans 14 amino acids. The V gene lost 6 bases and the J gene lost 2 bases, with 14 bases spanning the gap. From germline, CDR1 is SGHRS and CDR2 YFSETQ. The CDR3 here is CASISPGPQETQYF. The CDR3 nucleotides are TGCGCCAGCATATCGCCGGGACCGCAAGAGACCCAGTACTTC.

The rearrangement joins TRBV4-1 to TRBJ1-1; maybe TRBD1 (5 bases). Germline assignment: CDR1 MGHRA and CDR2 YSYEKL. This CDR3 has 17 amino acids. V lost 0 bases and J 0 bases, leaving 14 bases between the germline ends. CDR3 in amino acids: CASSQDQGLLMNTEAFF. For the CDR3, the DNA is TGCGCCAGCAGCCAAGATCAGGGCCTCTTAATGAACACTGAAGCTTTCTTT.

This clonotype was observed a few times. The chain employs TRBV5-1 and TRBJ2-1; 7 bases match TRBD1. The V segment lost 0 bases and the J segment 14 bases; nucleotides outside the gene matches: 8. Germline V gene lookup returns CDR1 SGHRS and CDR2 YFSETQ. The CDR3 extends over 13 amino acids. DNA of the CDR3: TGCGCCAGCAGCTTGGGACAGGGCGGCCAAGAGTTCTTC. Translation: CASSLGQGGQEFF.

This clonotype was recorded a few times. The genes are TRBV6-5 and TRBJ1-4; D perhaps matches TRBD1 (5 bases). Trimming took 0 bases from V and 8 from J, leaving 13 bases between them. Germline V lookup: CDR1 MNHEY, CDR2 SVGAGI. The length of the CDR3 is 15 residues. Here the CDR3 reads CASSYSAGVGEKLFF. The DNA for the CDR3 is TGTGCCAGCAGTTACTCAGCGGGGGTTGGAGAAAAACTGTTTTTT.

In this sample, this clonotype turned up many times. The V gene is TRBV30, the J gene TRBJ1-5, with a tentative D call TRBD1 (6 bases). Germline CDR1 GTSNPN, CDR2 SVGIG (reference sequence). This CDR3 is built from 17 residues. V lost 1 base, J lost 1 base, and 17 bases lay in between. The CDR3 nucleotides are TGTGCCTGGAGTGCGTCGAAGGGGGGATTGAGCAATCAGCCCCAGCATTTT. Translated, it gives CAWSASKGGLSNQPQHF.

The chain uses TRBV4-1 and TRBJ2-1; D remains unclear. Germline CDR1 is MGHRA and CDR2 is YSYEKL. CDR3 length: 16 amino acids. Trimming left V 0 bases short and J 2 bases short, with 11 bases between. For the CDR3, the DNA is TGCGCCAGCAGCCAAGATCCCGGAAGTCCCTACAATGAGCAGTTCTTC. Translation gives CASSQDPGSPYNEQFF.

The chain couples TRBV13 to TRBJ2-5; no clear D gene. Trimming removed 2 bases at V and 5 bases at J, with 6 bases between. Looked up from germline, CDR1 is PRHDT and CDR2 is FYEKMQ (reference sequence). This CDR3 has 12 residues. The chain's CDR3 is CASSLYEETQYF. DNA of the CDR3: TGTGCCAGCAGCTTATATGAGGAGACCCAGTACTTC.

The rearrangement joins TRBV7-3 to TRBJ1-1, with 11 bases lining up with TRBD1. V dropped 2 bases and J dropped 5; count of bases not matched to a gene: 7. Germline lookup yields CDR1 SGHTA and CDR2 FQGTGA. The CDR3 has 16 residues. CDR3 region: CASSLGGTGGGTEAFF. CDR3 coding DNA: TGTGCCAGCAGCTTAGGGGGGACAGGGGGTGGAACTGAAGCTTTCTTT.

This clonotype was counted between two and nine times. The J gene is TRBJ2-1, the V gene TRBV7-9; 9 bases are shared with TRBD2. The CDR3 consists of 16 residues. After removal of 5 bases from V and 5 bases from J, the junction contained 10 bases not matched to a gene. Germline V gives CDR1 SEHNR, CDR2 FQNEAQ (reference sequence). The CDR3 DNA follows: TGTGCCAGCAGCCTGCATCTAGCGGGACTGAACAATGAGCAGTTCTTC. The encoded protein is CASSLHLAGLNNEQFF.

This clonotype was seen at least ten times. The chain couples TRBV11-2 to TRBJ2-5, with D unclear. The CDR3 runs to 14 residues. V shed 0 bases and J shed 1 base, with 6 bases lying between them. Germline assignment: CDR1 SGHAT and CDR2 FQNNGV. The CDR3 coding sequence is TGTGCCAGCAGCTTAGAGGCCAGCCAAGAGACCCAGTACTTC. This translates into CASSLEASQETQYF.

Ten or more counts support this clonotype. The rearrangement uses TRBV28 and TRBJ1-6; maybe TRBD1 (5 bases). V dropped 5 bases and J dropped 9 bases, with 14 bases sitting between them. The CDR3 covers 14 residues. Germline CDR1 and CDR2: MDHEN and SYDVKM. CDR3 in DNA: TGTGCCAGCAGTCCAACAAGGGACGGTTCACCCCTCCACTTT. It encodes CASSPTRDGSPLHF.

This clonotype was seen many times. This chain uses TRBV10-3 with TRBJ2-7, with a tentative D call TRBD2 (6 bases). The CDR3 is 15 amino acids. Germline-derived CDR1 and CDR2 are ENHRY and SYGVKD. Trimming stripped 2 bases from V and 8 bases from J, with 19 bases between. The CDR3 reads CAISEPDTAGKQQYF. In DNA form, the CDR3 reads TGTGCCATCAGTGAGCCTGACACAGCGGGTAAGCAGCAGTACTTC.